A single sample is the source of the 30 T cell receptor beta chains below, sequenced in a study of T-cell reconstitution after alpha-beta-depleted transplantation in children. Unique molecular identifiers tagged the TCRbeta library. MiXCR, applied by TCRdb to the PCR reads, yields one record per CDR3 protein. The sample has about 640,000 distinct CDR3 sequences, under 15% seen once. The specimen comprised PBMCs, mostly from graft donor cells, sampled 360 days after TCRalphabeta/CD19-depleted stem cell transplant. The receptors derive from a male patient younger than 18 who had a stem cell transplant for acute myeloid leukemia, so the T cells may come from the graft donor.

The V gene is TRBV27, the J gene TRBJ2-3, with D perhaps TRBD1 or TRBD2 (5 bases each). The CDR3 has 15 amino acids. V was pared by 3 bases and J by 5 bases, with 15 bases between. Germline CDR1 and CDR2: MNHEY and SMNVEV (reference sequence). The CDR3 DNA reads TGTGCCAGCAGTTTCGGCGTCAATGGGGGAGATACGCAGTATTTT. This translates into CASSFGVNGGDTQYF.

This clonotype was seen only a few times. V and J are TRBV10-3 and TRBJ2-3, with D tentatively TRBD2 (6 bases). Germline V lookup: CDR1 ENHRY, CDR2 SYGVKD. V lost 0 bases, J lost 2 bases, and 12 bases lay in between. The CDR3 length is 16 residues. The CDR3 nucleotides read TGTGCCATCAGTGAGTCGTGGCGGGGAAACACAGATACGCAGTATTTT. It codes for CAISESWRGNTDTQYF.

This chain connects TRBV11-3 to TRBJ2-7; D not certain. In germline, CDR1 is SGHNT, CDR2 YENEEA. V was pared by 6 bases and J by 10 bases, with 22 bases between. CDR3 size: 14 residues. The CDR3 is CASSPYPGAVEQYF. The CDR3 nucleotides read TGTGCCAGCAGTCCTTACCCCGGTGCAGTGGAACAGTACTTC.

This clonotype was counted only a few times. The CDR3 nucleotides read TGCGCCAGCAGCTTGGGGGAAACCCCAGAGACCCAGTACTTC. Translated, it gives CASSLGETPETQYF. This chain links TRBV5-1 with TRBJ2-5; unclear D gene. Germline V gene lookup returns CDR1 SGHRS and CDR2 YFSETQ. The V and J ends lost 0 bases and 4 bases respectively, with 10 bases between them. The CDR3 has 14 residues. The variable domain in full, with the rest retrieved from reference TRBV5-1 and TRBJ2-5, is KAGVTQTPRYLIKTRGQQVTLSCSPISGHRSVSWYQQTPGQGLQFLFEYFSETQRNKGNFPGRFSGRQFSNSRSEMNVSTLELGDSALYLCASSLGETPETQYFGPGTRLLVL.

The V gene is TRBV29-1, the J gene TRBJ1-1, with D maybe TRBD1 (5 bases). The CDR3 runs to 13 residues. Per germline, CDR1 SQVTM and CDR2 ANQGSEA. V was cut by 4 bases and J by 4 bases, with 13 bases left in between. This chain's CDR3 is CSVAGREVTEAFF. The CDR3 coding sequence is TGCAGCGTTGCGGGCAGGGAGGTCACTGAAGCTTTCTTT.

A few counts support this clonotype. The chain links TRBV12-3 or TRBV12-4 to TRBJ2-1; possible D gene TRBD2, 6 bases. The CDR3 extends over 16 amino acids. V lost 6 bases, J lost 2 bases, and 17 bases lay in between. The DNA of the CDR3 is TGTGCCAGCAGCCTCTGGGAGGCGGAGCCCTACAATGAGCAGTTCTTC. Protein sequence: CASSLWEAEPYNEQFF.

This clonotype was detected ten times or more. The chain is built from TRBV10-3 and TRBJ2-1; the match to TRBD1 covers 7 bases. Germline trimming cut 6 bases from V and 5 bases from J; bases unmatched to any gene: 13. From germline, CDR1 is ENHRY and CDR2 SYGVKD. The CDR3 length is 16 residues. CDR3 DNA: TGTGCCATCAGACCCACAGGGGCGAACGGCAACAATGAGCAGTTCTTC. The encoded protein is CAIRPTGANGNNEQFF.

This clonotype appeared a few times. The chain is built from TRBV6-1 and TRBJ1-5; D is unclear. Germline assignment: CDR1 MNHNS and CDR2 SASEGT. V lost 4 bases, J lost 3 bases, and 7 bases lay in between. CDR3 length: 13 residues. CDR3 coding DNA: TGTGCCAGCAGTGGACTAGTCAATCAGCCCCAGCATTTT. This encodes CASSGLVNQPQHF.

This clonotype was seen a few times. The CDR3 DNA sequence: TGTGCCAGCAGCGTAGTAACTAGCGGGGGTTACAATGAGCAGTTCTTC. This codes for CASSVVTSGGYNEQFF. The J gene is TRBJ2-1, the V gene TRBV9, with 11 nucleotides matching TRBD2. The V segment lost 0 bases and the J segment 4 bases; nucleotides outside the gene matches: 3. The CDR3 is 16 amino acids. Germline assignment: CDR1 SGDLS and CDR2 YYNGEE.

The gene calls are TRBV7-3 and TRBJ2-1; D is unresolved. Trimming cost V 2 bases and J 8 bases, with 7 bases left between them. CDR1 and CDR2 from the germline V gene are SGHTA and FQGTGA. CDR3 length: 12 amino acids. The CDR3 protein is CASSLDFDEQFF. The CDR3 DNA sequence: TGTGCCAGCAGCTTAGATTTCGATGAGCAGTTCTTC.

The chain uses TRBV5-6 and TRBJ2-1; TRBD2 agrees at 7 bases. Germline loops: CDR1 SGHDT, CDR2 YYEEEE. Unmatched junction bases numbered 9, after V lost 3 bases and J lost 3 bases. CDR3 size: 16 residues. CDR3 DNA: TGTGCCAGCAGCTCGCCGGGAGGCCCCCTCTACAATGAGCAGTTCTTC. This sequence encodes CASSSPGGPLYNEQFF.

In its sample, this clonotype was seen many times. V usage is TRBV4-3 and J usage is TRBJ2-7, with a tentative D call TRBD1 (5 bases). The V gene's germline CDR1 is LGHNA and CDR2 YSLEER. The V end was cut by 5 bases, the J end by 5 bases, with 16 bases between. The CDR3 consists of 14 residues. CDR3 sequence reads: CASSSREPADEQYF. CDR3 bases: TGCGCCAGCAGCAGCAGGGAACCGGCCGACGAGCAGTACTTC.

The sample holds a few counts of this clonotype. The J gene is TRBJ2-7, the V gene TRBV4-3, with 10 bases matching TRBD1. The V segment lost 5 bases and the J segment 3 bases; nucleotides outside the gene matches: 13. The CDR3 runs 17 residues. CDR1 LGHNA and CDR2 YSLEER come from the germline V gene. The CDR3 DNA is TGCGCCAGCAGCGCAGAGGTATACCGGGACAGGGGCTACGAGCAGTACTTC. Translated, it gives CASSAEVYRDRGYEQYF.

The CDR3 loop reads CATSRDKVGGETQYF. The CDR3 nucleotides are TGTGCCACCAGCAGAGATAAGGTCGGGGGAGAGACCCAGTACTTC. J is TRBJ2-5 and V is TRBV15; TRBD2 is a possible D gene (6 bases). The germline V and J ends were trimmed by 0 bases and 4 bases, with 12 bases remaining between them. The CDR3 covers 15 residues. Per the germline V gene, CDR1 is LNHNV and CDR2 is YYDKDF (reference sequence).

CDR3 nucleotides: TGTGCCAGCAGCAACAGGAGGGGGCGAACCTACGAGCAGTACTTC. Translation gives CASSNRRGRTYEQYF. V is TRBV21-1 and J is TRBJ2-7; the table calls TRBD1, which could not be checked here. TRBV21-1 is annotated as a pseudogene. This CDR3 has 15 residues.

The CDR3 DNA reads TGTGCCAGCAGCCCCCTTGGCGTTGAGCAGTTCTTC. It is translated as CASSPLGVEQFF. The rearrangement links TRBV9 to TRBJ2-1; D is unclear. Germline CDR1 reads SGDLS; CDR2 reads YYNGEE. The CDR3 consists of 12 residues. V dropped 4 bases and J dropped 9 bases, with 11 bases sitting between them.

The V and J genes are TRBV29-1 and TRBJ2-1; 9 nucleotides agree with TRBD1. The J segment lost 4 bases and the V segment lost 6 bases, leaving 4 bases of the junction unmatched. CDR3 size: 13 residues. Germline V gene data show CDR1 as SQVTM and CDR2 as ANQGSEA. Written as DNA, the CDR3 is TGCAGCGTAGACAGGGGGGTTTACAATGAGCAGTTCTTC. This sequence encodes CSVDRGVYNEQFF.

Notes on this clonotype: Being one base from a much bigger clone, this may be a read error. CDR3 in amino acids: CAGSDFRKNTRELFF. The CDR3 region has the DNA TGTGCCGGATCGGACTTTCGTAAAAACACCAGGGAGCTGTTTTTT. This chain uses TRBV28 with TRBJ2-2; TRBD2 might be the D (5 bases). Germline V gene lookup returns CDR1 MDHEN and CDR2 SYDVKM. The CDR3 contains 15 residues.

The CDR3 here is CASSQYFVDVGGYEQFF. The CDR3 coding sequence is TGCGCCAGCAGCCAATACTTTGTGGATGTGGGAGGGTATGAGCAGTTCTTC. V usage is TRBV4-3 and J usage is TRBJ2-1; 7 bases map to TRBD2. Germline V gene data show CDR1 as LGHNA and CDR2 as YSLEER. The CDR3 is 17 residues long. After removal of 2 bases from V and 8 bases from J, the junction contained 15 bases not matched to a gene.

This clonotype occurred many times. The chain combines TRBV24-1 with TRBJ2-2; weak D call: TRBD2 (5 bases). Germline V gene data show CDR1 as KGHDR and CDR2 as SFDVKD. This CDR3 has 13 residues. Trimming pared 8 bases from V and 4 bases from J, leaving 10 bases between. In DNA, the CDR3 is TGTGCCACCATGAGGGCCTCCACCGGGGAGCTGTTTTTT. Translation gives CATMRASTGELFF.

The CDR3 DNA reads as TGTGCCAGCAGCGCTCATACAGGGGGCGAGGATACGCAGTATTTT. Translation gives CASSAHTGGEDTQYF. The chain has TRBV9 and TRBJ2-3, with TRBD1 matching 9 bases. The V gene end was trimmed by 3 bases and the J gene end by 6 bases; junction bases not matched to a gene: 8. This CDR3 has 15 amino acids. Germline V gene data show CDR1 as SGDLS and CDR2 as YYNGEE.

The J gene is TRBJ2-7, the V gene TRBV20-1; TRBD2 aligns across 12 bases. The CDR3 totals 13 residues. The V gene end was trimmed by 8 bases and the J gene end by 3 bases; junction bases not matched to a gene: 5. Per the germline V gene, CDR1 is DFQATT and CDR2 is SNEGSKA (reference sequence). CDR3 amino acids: CSKTSGGLYEQYF. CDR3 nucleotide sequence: TGCAGTAAGACTAGCGGGGGTCTCTACGAGCAGTACTTC.

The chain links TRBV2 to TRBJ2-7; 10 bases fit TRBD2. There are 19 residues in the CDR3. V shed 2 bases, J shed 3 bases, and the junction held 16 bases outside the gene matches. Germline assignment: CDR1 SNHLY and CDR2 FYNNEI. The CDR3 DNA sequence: TGTGCCAGCAGTGAATGGCCCCGGCTAGCGGGAGACCTTCTCTACGAGCAGTACTTC. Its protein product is CASSEWPRLAGDLLYEQYF.

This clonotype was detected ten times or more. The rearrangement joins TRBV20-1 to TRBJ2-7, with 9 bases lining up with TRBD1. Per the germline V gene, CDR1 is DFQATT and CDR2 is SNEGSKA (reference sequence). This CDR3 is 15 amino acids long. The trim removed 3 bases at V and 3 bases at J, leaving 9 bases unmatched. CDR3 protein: CSARVQGAKDYEQYF. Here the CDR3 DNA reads TGCAGTGCTAGGGTACAGGGGGCTAAAGACTACGAGCAGTACTTC.

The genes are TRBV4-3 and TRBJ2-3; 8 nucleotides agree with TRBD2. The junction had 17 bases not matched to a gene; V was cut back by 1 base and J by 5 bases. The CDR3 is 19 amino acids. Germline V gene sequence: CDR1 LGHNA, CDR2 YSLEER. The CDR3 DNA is TGCGCCAGCAGCCAAGTAGGTTCTCGAGGTAGCGGGATTGGAGATACGCAGTATTTT. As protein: CASSQVGSRGSGIGDTQYF.

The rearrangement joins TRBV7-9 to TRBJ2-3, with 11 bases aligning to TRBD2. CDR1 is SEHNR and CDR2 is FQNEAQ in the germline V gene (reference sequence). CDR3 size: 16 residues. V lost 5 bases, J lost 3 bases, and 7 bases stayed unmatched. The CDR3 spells CASSRPGLAETDTQYF. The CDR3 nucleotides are TGTGCCAGCAGCCGTCCGGGACTAGCGGAAACAGATACGCAGTATTTT.

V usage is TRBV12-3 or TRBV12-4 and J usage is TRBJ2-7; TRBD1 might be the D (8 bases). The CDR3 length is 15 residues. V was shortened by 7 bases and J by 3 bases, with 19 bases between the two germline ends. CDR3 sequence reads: CASTPGGTGIYEQYF. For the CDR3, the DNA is TGTGCCAGCACCCCCGGGGGGACAGGAATCTACGAGCAGTACTTC.

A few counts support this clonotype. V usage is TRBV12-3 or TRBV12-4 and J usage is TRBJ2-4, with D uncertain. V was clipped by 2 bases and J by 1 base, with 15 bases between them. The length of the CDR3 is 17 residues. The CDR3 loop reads CASSLRALGGAKNIQYF. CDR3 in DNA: TGTGCCAGCAGTTTAAGGGCCCTCGGCGGCGCCAAAAACATTCAGTACTTC.

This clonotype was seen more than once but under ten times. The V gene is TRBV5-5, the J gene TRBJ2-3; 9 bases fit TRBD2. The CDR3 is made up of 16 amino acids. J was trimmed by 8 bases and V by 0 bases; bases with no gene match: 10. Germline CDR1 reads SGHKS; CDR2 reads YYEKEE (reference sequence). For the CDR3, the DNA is TGTGCCAGCAGCTTGGTGCTAGCGGGACTCTGGGGTACGCAGTATTTT. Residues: CASSLVLAGLWGTQYF.

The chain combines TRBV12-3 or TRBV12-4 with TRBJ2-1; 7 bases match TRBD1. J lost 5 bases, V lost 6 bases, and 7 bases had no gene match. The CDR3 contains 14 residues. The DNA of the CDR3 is TGTGCCAGCAGATCGAGACAGGGAGACAATGAGCAGTTCTTC. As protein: CASRSRQGDNEQFF.